The source of this TCR beta chain is a study of long-term antiretroviral therapy in people with HIV. Sequencing relied on immunoSEQ assay v3.0, run at survey level. Samples were sequenced targeting 40,000-50,000 T-cell genomes each. Clones were read by immunoSEQ multiplex PCR, and TCRdb kept only the in-frame ones, dropping some. The sample includes 9,500 to 15,000 clones, about 80% of them seen just once. The V gene's germline CDR1 is MNHEY and CDR2 SMNVEV (reference sequence). There are 15 residues in the CDR3. The V segment lost 4 bases and the J segment 8 bases; nucleotides outside the gene matches: 10. Participants with HIV, all of them, were treated in the United States.

The TCR was taken from a man aged 35 to 55 with HIV. V usage is TRBV27 and J usage is TRBJ1-4; 7 bases line up with TRBD1. The material was unsorted PBMCs, obtained about 3.3 years before starting antiretroviral therapy. The CDR3 spells CASSSQGGLAEKLFF. The CDR3 DNA reads as TGTGCCAGCAGTTCCCAGGGGGGTTTGGCGGAAAAACTGTTTTTT.